What follows is one T cell receptor beta chain and its context. V was pared by 5 bases and J by 1 base, with 12 bases between. The V gene's germline CDR1 is SEHNR and CDR2 FQNEAQ (reference sequence). The CDR3 is 14 amino acids. The sample is drawn from a study of cytomegalovirus exposure and HLA in healthy donors. With 60 Vbeta and 13 Jbeta primers, the PCR was carried out. Assay used: immunoSEQ multiplex PCR; TCRdb lists only in-frame clones, some missing. This sample has around 150,000 clones, with around three quarters found just once. The TCR was taken from a man aged 40-49 years in good health and CMV-seronegative. The chain is built from TRBV7-9 and TRBJ2-7; D possibly corresponds to TRBD2 (6 bases). Sequences were obtained from PBMCs. The CDR3 sequence: CASSVSGRSYEQYF. For the CDR3, the DNA is TGTGCCAGCAGCGTTAGCGGCCGATCCTACGAGCAGTACTTC.